A selection of T cell receptor beta chains follows, all from one sample in a study of blood T cell repertoires in COVID-19. The table came from immunoSEQ multiplex PCR; TCRdb's copy has only in-frame clones and leaves some out. The table shows about 250,000 clones, with about 83% occurring only once. Specimen: peripheral blood. These receptors originate from a man aged 35-49 years with active or convalescent COVID-19. Both conserved end residues are part of each CDR3. Each record gives: J gene, D gene, V gene, clone size, CDR3 protein, CDR3 DNA. A D gene is named only where the DNA matches it firmly. The listing skips clone size in some rows; elsewhere it reads once, few, many or a size class.

TRBJ2-1	-	TRBV5-1	-	CASSSRGAEYNEQFF	TGCGCCAGCAGCTCCCGGGGGGCGGAGTACAATGAGCAGTTCTTC
TRBJ1-2	-	TRBV7-2	-	CASSPDSGYGYTF	TGTGCCAGCAGCCCGGACTCGGGCTATGGCTACACCTTC
TRBJ1-5	-	TRBV30	-	CAWSTGMGNQPQHF	TGTGCCTGGAGTACAGGGATGGGCAATCAGCCCCAGCATTTT
TRBJ1-6	-	TRBV7-9	-	CASSLSGVNNSPLHF	TGTGCCAGCAGCTTGTCAGGGGTCAATAATTCACCCCTCCACTTT
TRBJ1-1	-	TRBV7-9	-	CASSLGQGGNTEAFF	TGTGCCAGCAGCTTGGGCCAGGGTGGGAACACTGAAGCTTTCTTT
TRBJ1-1	TRBD1	TRBV11-2	-	CASSVDRGLNTEAFF	TGTGCCAGCAGCGTAGACAGGGGACTGAACACTGAAGCTTTCTTT
TRBJ2-5	TRBD2	TRBV24-1	-	CATSDPAGTSGGETQYF	TGTGCCACCAGTGATCCAGCCGGGACTAGCGGGGGAGAGACCCAGTACTTC
TRBJ1-1	TRBD1	TRBV5-4	-	CASSRTQGWDEAFF	TGTGCCAGCAGCCGGACACAGGGGTGGGATGAAGCTTTCTTT
TRBJ1-6	-	TRBV30	once	CAWGLYNSPLHF	TGTGCCTGGGGACTTTATAATTCACCCCTCCACTTT
TRBJ2-1	TRBD2	TRBV25-1	-	CASSEGLAEGNNEQFF	TGTGCCAGCAGTGAGGGACTAGCGGAGGGGAACAATGAGCAGTTCTTC
TRBJ2-5	TRBD1	TRBV4-1	-	CASSQDGQGGQETQYF	TGCGCCAGCAGCCAAGATGGACAGGGGGGACAAGAGACCCAGTACTTC
TRBJ1-2	TRBD1	TRBV5-1	-	CASSRGQGHYGYTF	TGCGCCAGCAGCAGGGGACAGGGCCACTATGGCTACACCTTC
TRBJ1-2	-	TRBV30	-	CAWSEGGVRGYTF	TGTGCCTGGAGTGAAGGGGGGGTGAGGGGCTACACCTTC
TRBJ1-1	-	TRBV27	-	CASSFSHGIEAFF	TGTGCCAGCAGTTTCTCCCACGGGATTGAAGCTTTCTTT
TRBJ1-2	TRBD1	TRBV6-6	-	CASSHSTGTLYGYTF	TGTGCCAGCAGTCACTCGACAGGGACCCTCTATGGCTACACCTTC
TRBJ1-1	TRBD1	TRBV27	-	CASRVTGANTEAFF	TGTGCCAGCAGAGTGACAGGGGCGAACACTGAAGCTTTCTTT
TRBJ1-1	-	TRBV7-9	-	CASSLAPLETEAFF	TGTGCCAGCAGCTTAGCCCCCTTAGAAACTGAAGCTTTCTTT
TRBJ1-1	-	TRBV7-9	-	CASSFPGTEAFF	TGTGCCAGCAGCTTTCCCGGTACTGAAGCTTTCTTT
TRBJ2-2	TRBD1	TRBV6-5	-	CASRRDRETGELFF	TGTGCCAGCAGACGGGACAGAGAGACCGGGGAGCTGTTTTTT
TRBJ1-6	-	TRBV5-1	-	CASSAMPDSNYNSPLHF	TGCGCCAGCAGCGCCATGCCGGACAGTAACTATAATTCACCCCTCCACTTT
TRBJ1-3	-	TRBV15	-	CATSRVEGSSGNTIYF	TGTGCCACCAGCAGAGTCGAGGGCAGCTCTGGAAACACCATATATTTT
TRBJ1-1	-	TRBV6-2/TRBV6-3	-	CASSSRTLFSTEAFF	TGTGCCAGCAGTTCCAGGACTCTTTTTTCCACTGAAGCTTTCTTT
TRBJ1-2	-	TRBV12-3/TRBV12-4	-	CASSLTRGYTF	TGTGCCAGCAGTCTCACGAGAGGCTACACCTTC
TRBJ2-7	TRBD1	TRBV11-3	-	CASSSLDRGKDYEQYF	TGTGCCAGCAGCTCCCTGGACAGGGGAAAAGACTACGAGCAGTACTTC
TRBJ2-3	-	TRBV2	-	CASTRGDVGTQYF	TGTGCCAGCACCAGGGGGGACGTTGGTACGCAGTATTTT
TRBJ2-7	TRBD1	TRBV11-2	-	CASSLVGQGNYEQYF	TGTGCCAGCAGCTTAGTGGGACAGGGCAACTACGAGCAGTACTTC
TRBJ1-4	-	TRBV29-1	few	CSVGGVSLNEKLFF	TGCAGCGTTGGGGGGGTTTCACTTAATGAAAAACTGTTTTTT
TRBJ1-1	-	TRBV6-6	-	CASSPPRSMNTEAFF	TGTGCCAGCAGTCCCCCGAGGTCCATGAACACTGAAGCTTTCTTT
TRBJ1-5	-	TRBV6-2/TRBV6-3	-	CASSFGNQPQHF	TGTGCCAGCAGTTTCGGCAATCAGCCCCAGCATTTT
TRBJ1-2	-	TRBV28	-	CASRPNYRFYGYTF	TGTGCCAGCAGGCCTAACTACCGGTTCTATGGCTACACCTTC
TRBJ1-3	TRBD1	TRBV12-3/TRBV12-4	-	CAAGTESGNTIYF	TGTGCCGCCGGGACAGAATCTGGAAACACCATATATTTT
TRBJ1-2	-	TRBV4-1	-	CASSQRGAGGYTF	TGCGCCAGCAGCCAACGGGGGGCAGGGGGCTACACCTTC
TRBJ2-7	TRBD1	TRBV30	-	CAWRPGQGFFEQYF	TGTGCCTGGAGGCCGGGACAGGGATTCTTCGAGCAGTACTTC
TRBJ2-7	TRBD1	TRBV5-1	many	CASQPGGTGTYEQYF	TGCGCCAGCCAGCCAGGGGGGACAGGGACCTACGAGCAGTACTTC
TRBJ1-2	-	TRBV19	few	CASSIDLSAGVSGYTF	TGTGCCAGTAGTATAGATCTATCGGCCGGGGTATCTGGCTACACCTTC
TRBJ2-7	TRBD2	TRBV4-2	-	CASSHDSGRNSYEQYF	TGTGCCAGCAGCCATGATAGCGGGAGGAATTCCTACGAGCAGTACTTC
TRBJ2-3	TRBD2	TRBV7-3	once	CASSIPTSGYTDTQYF	TGTGCCAGCAGCATTCCGACTAGCGGTTACACAGATACGCAGTATTTT
TRBJ2-3	TRBD2	TRBV7-2	-	CASSLRTSGSFDTQYF	TGTGCCAGCAGCTTACGGACTAGCGGGAGTTTTGATACGCAGTATTTT
TRBJ2-5	TRBD1	TRBV6-1	-	CASSEWAGGRETQYF	TGTGCCAGCAGTGAATGGGCAGGGGGCCGGGAGACCCAGTACTTC
TRBJ2-7	TRBD1	TRBV6-6	-	CASSRYGQGAGYEQYF	TGTGCCAGCAGTCGATATGGACAGGGGGCAGGCTACGAGCAGTACTTC
TRBJ1-1	-	TRBV14	-	CASSQVIQTITEAFF	TGTGCCAGCAGCCAAGTCATACAAACTATCACTGAAGCTTTCTTT
TRBJ1-2	-	TRBV6-5	-	CASRLLANYGYTF	TGTGCCAGTCGACTGCTAGCTAACTATGGCTACACCTTC
TRBJ1-3	TRBD1	TRBV6-5	-	CASSYTGGGGNTIYF	TGTGCCAGCAGTTACACAGGGGGCGGTGGAAACACCATATATTTT
TRBJ2-7	-	TRBV9	-	CASSVAYEQYF	TGTGCCAGCAGCGTAGCATACGAGCAGTACTTC
TRBJ1-1	-	TRBV5-1	-	CASSSPGGGRDKNTEAFF	TGCGCCAGCAGCTCCCCGGGGGGAGGGCGGGACAAGAACACTGAAGCTTTCTTT
TRBJ1-3	-	TRBV19	-	CASSIPDRVDGNTIYF	TGTGCCAGTAGTATCCCAGACAGAGTAGATGGAAACACCATATATTTT
TRBJ1-5	-	TRBV7-3	-	CASSQSSNQPQHF	TGTGCCAGCAGCCAATCTAGCAATCAGCCCCAGCATTTT
TRBJ1-5	TRBD1	TRBV30	-	CAWSVFGQENQPQHF	TGTGCCTGGAGTGTATTCGGACAGGAAAATCAGCCCCAGCATTTT
TRBJ2-1	TRBD2	TRBV10-1	-	CASRAGLPMGEQFF	TGCGCCAGCAGGGCGGGACTACCCATGGGTGAGCAGTTCTTC
TRBJ2-1	-	TRBV9	-	CASSAMGLPNEQFF	TGTGCCAGCAGCGCGATGGGACTCCCCAATGAGCAGTTCTTC
TRBJ1-2	-	TRBV5-8	-	CASSRTVNGYTF	TGTGCCAGCAGCCGGACAGTGAATGGCTACACCTTC